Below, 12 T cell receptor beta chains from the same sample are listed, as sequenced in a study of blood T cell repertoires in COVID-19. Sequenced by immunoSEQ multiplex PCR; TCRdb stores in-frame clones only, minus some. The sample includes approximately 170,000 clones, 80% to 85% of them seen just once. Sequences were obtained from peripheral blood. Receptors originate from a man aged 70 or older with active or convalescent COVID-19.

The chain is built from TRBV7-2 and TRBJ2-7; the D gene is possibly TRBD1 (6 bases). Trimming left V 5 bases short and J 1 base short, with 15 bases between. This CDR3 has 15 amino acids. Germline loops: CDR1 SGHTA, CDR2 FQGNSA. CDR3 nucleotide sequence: TGTGCCAGCAGCCCTACAGGGCTCTCGTCCTACGAGCAGTACTTC. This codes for CASSPTGLSSYEQYF.

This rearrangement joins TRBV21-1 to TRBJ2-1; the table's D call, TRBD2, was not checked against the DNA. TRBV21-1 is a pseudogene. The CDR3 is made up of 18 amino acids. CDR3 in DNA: TGTGCCAGCAGCAAAGTCGTCCTAGCGGGAGTGTCCTACAATGAGCAGTTCTTC. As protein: CASSKVVLAGVSYNEQFF.

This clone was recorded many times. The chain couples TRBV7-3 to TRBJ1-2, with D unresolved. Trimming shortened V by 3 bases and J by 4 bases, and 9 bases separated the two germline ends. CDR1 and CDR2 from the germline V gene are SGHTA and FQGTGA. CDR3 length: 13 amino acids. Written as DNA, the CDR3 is TGTGCCAGCAGCTTCCGCGGGGTCTATGGCTACACCTTC. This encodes CASSFRGVYGYTF.

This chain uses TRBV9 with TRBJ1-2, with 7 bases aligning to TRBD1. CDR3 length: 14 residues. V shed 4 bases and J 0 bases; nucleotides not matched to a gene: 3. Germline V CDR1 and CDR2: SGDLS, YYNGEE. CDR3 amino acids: CASSPGTANYGYTF. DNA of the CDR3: TGTGCCAGCAGCCCAGGGACAGCTAACTATGGCTACACCTTC.

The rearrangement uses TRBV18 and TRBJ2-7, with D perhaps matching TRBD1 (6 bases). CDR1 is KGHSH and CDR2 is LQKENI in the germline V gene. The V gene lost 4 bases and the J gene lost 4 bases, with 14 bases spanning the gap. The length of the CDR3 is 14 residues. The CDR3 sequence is CASSLTPRGYEQYF. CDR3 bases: TGTGCCAGCTCACTCACCCCCAGGGGATACGAGCAGTACTTC.

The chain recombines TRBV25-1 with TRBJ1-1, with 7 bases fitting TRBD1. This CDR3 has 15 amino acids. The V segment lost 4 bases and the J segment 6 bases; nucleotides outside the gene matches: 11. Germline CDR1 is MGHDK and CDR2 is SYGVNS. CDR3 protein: CASSAADRDLAEAFF. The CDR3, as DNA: TGTGCCAGCAGTGCCGCTGACAGGGACTTAGCTGAAGCTTTCTTT.

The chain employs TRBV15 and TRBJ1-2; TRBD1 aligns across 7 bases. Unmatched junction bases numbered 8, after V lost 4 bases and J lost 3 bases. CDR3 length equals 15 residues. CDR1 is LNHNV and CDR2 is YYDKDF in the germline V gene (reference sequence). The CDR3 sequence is CATSKPGQIDYGYTF. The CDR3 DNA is TGTGCCACCAGCAAGCCGGGACAGATTGACTATGGCTACACCTTC.

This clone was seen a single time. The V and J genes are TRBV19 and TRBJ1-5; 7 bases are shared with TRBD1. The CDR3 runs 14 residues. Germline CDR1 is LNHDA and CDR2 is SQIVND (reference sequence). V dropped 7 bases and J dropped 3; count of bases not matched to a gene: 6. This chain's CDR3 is CASIVTGSNQPQHF. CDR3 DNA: TGTGCCAGTATCGTGACAGGGTCCAATCAGCCCCAGCATTTT.

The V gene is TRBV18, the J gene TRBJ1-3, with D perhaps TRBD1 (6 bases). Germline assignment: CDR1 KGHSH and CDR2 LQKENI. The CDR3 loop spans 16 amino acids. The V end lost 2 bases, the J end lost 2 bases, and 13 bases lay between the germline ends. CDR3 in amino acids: CASSPMEQGTGNTIYF. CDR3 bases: TGTGCCAGCTCACCAATGGAACAGGGTACTGGAAACACCATATATTTT. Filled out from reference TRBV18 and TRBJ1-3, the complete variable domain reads NAGVMQNPRHLVRRRGQEARLRCSPMKGHSHVYWYRQLPEEGLKFMVYLQKENIIDESGMPKERFSAEFPKEGPSILRIQQVVRGDSAAYFCASSPMEQGTGNTIYFGEGSWLTVV.

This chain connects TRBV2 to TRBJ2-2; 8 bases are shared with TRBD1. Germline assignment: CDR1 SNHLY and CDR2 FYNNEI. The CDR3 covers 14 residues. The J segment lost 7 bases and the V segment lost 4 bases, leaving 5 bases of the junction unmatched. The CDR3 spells CASSGTGGFGELFF. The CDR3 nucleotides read TGTGCCAGCAGTGGAACAGGGGGTTTCGGGGAGCTGTTTTTT. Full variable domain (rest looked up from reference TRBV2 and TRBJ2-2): EPEVTQTPSHQVTQMGQEVILRCVPISNHLYFYWYRQILGQKVEFLVSFYNNEISEKSEIFDDQFSVERPDGSNFTLKIRSTKLEDSAMYFCASSGTGGFGELFFGEGSRLTVL.

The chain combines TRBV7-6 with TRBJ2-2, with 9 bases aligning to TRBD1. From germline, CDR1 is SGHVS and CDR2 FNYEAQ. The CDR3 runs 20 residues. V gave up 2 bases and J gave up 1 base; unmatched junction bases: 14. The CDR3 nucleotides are TGTGCCAGCAGCTTACCCAGAAGGGACAGGGAAACGAAGAACACCGGGGAGCTGTTTTTT. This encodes CASSLPRRDRETKNTGELFF.

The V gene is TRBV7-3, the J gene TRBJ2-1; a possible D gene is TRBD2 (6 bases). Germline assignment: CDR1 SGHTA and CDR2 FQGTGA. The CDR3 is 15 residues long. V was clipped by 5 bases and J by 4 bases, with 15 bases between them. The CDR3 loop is CASSPLAEGYNEQFF. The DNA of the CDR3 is TGTGCCAGCAGCCCCTTAGCGGAGGGGTACAATGAGCAGTTCTTC.